This is a list of T cell receptor beta chains from one sample in a study of early T cells in non-severe SARS-CoV-2 infection. TCRdb processed the 5' RACE reads anew with MiXCR; each CDR3 protein has one entry. This table has some 60,000 distinct CDR3 sequences, over 10% appearing once. The material was whole blood, obtained at baseline. The receptors here all came from an adult who was a healthcare worker with PCR-confirmed SARS-CoV-2 infection or an uninfected control (not recorded which). The conserved cysteine and the conserved F or W are not part of the CDR3 here. Fields, in order: V gene, CDR3 length, J gene, CDR3 protein.

>TRBV7-2|13|TRBJ2-5
ASSLERGGQETQY
>TRBV3-1|13|TRBJ1-6
ASRLRDRVNSPLH
>TRBV28|13|TRBJ2-5
ASSARLSGGETQY
>TRBV20-1|13|TRBJ2-5
SARNPTSDQETQY
>TRBV10-3|14|TRBJ1-1
AISESSGVLITEAF
>TRBV27|12|TRBJ1-1
ASSRAGLKTEAF
>TRBV12-3/TRBV12-4|11|TRBJ2-3
ASSSGTPDTQY
>TRBV7-9|14|TRBJ2-3
ASSYISRGGTDTQY
>TRBV6-6|13|TRBJ2-7
ASRPWGSRSYEQY
>TRBV12-3/TRBV12-4|13|TRBJ2-1
ASSFSGGAVNEQF
>TRBV20-1|12|TRBJ1-2
SARERGRDYGYT
>TRBV27|13|TRBJ2-2
ASSSSVGGTGELF
>TRBV3-1|11|TRBJ2-2
ASSHSRLGELF
>TRBV20-1|9|TRBJ1-1
SSPLNTEAF
>TRBV29-1|14|TRBJ2-2
SVATGREGRTGELF
>TRBV4-1|14|TRBJ2-2
ASSQGRQGLAGELF